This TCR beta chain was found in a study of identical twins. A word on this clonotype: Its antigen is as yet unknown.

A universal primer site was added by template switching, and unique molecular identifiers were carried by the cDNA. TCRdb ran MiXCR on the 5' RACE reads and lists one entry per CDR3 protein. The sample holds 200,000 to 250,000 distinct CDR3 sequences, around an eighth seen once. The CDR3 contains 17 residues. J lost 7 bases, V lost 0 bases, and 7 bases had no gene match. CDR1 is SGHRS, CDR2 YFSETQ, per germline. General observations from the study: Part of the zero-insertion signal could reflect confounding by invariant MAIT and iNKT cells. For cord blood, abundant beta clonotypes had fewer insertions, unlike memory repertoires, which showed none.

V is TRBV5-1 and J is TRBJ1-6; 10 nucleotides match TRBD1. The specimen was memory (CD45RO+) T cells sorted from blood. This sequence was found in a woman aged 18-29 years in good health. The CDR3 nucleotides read TGCGCCAGCAGCTTGGTGACAGGGGGCTCCGTCAATTCACCCCTCCACTTT. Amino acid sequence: CASSLVTGGSVNSPLHF.